This TCR beta chain was observed in a study of T-cell reconstitution after alpha-beta-depleted transplantation in children. V lost 6 bases to trimming and J lost 2 bases, with 11 bases between them. There are 12 residues in the CDR3. The V gene's germline CDR1 is DFQATT and CDR2 SNEGSKA (reference sequence). This sample's TCRbeta library carried unique molecular identifier barcodes. MiXCR, applied by TCRdb to the PCR reads, yields one record per CDR3 protein. The sample shows some 150,000 distinct CDR3 sequences, 8% to 10% of them seen only once. Study results and caveats: Several hundred expanded graft clones reportedly were the source of alpha-beta T cells about two months after transplant. Where some patients showed high TCRbeta diversity at day 60, it came from recipient T cells and thymic progenitors that had survived.

This clonotype was counted between two and nine times. The antigen remains unidentified. The TCR was taken from a female patient aged 2-10 years who had a stem cell transplant for congenital amegakaryocytic thrombocytopenia, so the T cells may come from the graft donor. The sample was PBMCs, mostly from graft donor cells, taken 180 days after TCRalphabeta/CD19-depleted stem cell transplant. The chain employs TRBV20-1 and TRBJ2-7; D is perhaps TRBD2 (6 bases). CDR3 region: CSASGPAYEQYF. CDR3 DNA sequence: TGCAGTGCGAGCGGGCCTGCCTACGAGCAGTACTTC.